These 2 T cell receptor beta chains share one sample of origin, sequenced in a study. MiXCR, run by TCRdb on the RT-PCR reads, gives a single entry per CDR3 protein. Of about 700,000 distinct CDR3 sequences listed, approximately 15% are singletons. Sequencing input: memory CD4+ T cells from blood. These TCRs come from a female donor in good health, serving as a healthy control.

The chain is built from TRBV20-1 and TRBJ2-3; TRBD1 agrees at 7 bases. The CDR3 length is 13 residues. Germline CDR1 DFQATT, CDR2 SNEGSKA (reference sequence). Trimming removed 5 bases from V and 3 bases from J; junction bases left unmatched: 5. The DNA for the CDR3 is TGCAGTGCTGGGTACAGGGGAACAGATACGCAGTATTTT. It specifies CSAGYRGTDTQYF.

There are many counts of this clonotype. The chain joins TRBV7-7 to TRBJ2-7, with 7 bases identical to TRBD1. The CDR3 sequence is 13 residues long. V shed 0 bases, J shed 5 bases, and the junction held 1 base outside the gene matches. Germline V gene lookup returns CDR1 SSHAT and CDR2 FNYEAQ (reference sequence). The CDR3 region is CASSLAQGDEQYF. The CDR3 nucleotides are TGTGCCAGCAGCTTAGCGCAGGGGGACGAGCAGTACTTC.